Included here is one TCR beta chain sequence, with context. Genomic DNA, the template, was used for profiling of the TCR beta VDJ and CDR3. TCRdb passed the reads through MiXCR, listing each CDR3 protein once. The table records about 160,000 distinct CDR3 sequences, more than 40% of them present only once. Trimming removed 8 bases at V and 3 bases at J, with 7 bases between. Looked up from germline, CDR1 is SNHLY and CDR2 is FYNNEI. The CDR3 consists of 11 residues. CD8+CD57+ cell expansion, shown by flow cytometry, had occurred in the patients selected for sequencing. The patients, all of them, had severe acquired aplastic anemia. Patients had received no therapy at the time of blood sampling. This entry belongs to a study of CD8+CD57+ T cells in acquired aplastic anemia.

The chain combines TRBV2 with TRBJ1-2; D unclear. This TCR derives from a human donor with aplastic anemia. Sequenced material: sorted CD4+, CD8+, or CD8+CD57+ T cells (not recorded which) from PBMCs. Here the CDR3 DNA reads TGTGCCAGCGGCCCCGACTATGGCTACACCTTC. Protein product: CASGPDYGYTF.